These 3 T cell receptor beta chains were sequenced from one sample in a study of tumor-infiltrating lymphocytes in primary liver carcinoma. DNA and RNA were both co-extracted from about 19-30 mg of bulk tissue that had not been sorted. Production of TCR beta cDNA used roughly 0.55 ug total RNA together with a constant-region primer. For TCR beta, libraries were produced by three nested multiplex PCR rounds using slightly modified ARM-PCR. Each of the first two PCR rounds ran roughly 10 cycles with TRBV1-TRBV30 forward and C-beta reverse primers. Each CDR3 protein gets one entry after TCRdb re-called the multiplex PCR reads with MiXCR. Here the sample spans some 110,000 distinct CDR3 sequences, 64% being singletons. The sequenced sample was liver tumor tissue from sampling region 3. Specified subset: tumor region T3, left-lateral pole. Receptor source: a woman aged 55-70 years with primary liver carcinoma and hepatitis B virus infection.

This clonotype was recorded a few times. A clone one base away is much larger, so this may be a read error. The CDR3 carries no conserved terminal phenylalanine or tryptophan, so it likely arises from a read error. The chain recombines TRBV12-3 or TRBV12-4 with TRBJ1-2, with 12 bases lining up with TRBD1. J lost 4 bases, V lost 6 bases, and 12 bases had no gene match. CDR3 length equals 17 residues. DNA for the CDR3: TGTGCCAGCAGGGGCTATACGGGACAGGGGGCGATCTATGGCTACACCCTC. This gives the protein CASRGYTGQGAIYGYTL.

In this sample, this clonotype turned up a few times. This chain joins TRBV28 and TRBJ2-7; no clear D gene. Germline CDR1 MDHEN, CDR2 SYDVKM. The CDR3 loop spans 20 amino acids. Deletions cut 5 bases from V and 0 bases from J, with 29 bases between. The CDR3 region is CASSPPPQRAKQKSSYEQYF. The CDR3 nucleotides read TGTGCCAGCAGTCCACCGCCCCAGCGAGCTAAACAAAAAAGCTCCTACGAGCAGTACTTC.

On this clonotype: A junction end diverges from the germline sequence, so it may reflect a read error. The V gene is TRBV11-3, the J gene TRBJ2-1, with D tentatively TRBD1 (5 bases). This CDR3 has 15 residues. Germline CDR1 SGHNT, CDR2 YENEEA. CDR3 sequence (DNA): TGTGTCAGCAGCTTAGGGGCCCTGGGTCGCAAGGTGCAGTTCTTC. Its protein product is CVSSLGALGRKVQFF.